This TCR beta chain was sequenced for a study of identical twins. TCRdb used MiXCR to reprocess the 5' RACE reads, holding one entry per CDR3 protein. The table has about 570,000 distinct CDR3 sequences, around 9.6% seen once; the top ten hold roughly 3%. With 0 bases removed from V and 6 bases from J, the gap between germline ends came to 22 bases. The CDR3 is 17 amino acids. Germline CDR1 SGDLS, CDR2 YYNGEE. Separately, the same data were catalogued under a study of yellow fever vaccine responses in identical twins.

The source material was PBMCs. The receptor's source is a woman aged 18-30 years in good health. The chain links TRBV9 to TRBJ2-7, with D possibly TRBD2 on 5 matching bases. CDR3 DNA: TGTGCCAGCAGCGTAGGGACCCTCGGACCCGGGGTCTTCGAGCAGTACTTC. Translating it yields CASSVGTLGPGVFEQYF.